The 8 T cell receptor beta chains given below trace back to one sample, sequenced in a study of CD8 T cells in Susac syndrome. The RNA, about 0.45 to 1 ug, was put through reverse transcription using random hexamers. TCRdb analysed the immunoSEQ multiplex PCR reads with MiXCR anew, one entry per CDR3 protein. This table holds approximately 190,000 distinct CDR3 sequences, around 95% found once. Sequenced material: CD8+ T cells from PBMCs. The receptors stem from a human donor with Susac syndrome.

The chain has TRBV28 and TRBJ1-1; D ambiguous. This CDR3 is built from 14 residues. The V gene's germline CDR1 is MDHEN and CDR2 SYDVKM. V lost 3 bases and J lost 5, with 13 bases in between. CDR3 amino acids: CASSFDGVSTEAFF. CDR3 coding DNA: TGTGCCAGCAGTTTCGACGGGGTTAGTACTGAAGCTTTCTTT. The full variable domain, rest sourced from reference TRBV28 and TRBJ1-1, is DVKVTQSSRYLVKRTGEKVFLECVQDMDHENMFWYRQDPGLGLRLIYFSYDVKMKEKGDIPEGYSVSREKKERFSLILESASTNQTSMYLCASSFDGVSTEAFFGQGTRLTVV.

This sequence joins TRBV9 and TRBJ2-1; 7 bases fit TRBD2. The CDR3 runs 17 residues. The V gene's germline CDR1 is SGDLS and CDR2 YYNGEE. Unmatched junction bases numbered 6, after V lost 0 bases and J lost 0 bases. The CDR3 DNA reads TGTGCCAGCAGCGTAGATGTAACGGGAGGCTCCTACAATGAGCAGTTCTTC. Protein sequence: CASSVDVTGGSYNEQFF.

V gene TRBV4-2 combines with J gene TRBJ1-2, with 7 bases that match TRBD1. Per germline, CDR1 LGHNA and CDR2 YNFKEQ. The CDR3 has 15 amino acids. The J segment lost 1 base and the V segment lost 1 base, leaving 3 bases of the junction unmatched. CDR3: CASSQGDSGNYGYTF. CDR3 in DNA: TGTGCCAGCAGCCAAGGGGACAGCGGTAACTATGGCTACACCTTC.

This clonotype was seen a single time. This sequence joins TRBV9 and TRBJ2-1; 11 positions match TRBD1. Germline V gene sequence: CDR1 SGDLS, CDR2 YYNGEE. The CDR3 runs to 16 residues. V shed 3 bases and J 6 bases; nucleotides not matched to a gene: 8. The CDR3 sequence: CASSAKRDRGGNEQFF. Written as DNA, the CDR3 is TGTGCCAGCAGCGCAAAGAGGGACAGGGGGGGCAATGAGCAGTTCTTC.

J is TRBJ2-1 and V is TRBV15; weak D call: TRBD2 (5 bases). The CDR3 extends over 15 amino acids. Germline V gene data show CDR1 as LNHNV and CDR2 as YYDKDF (reference sequence). V gave up 5 bases and J gave up 0 bases, with 11 bases separating them. DNA of the CDR3: TGTGCCACCAGCGAGGGCAGAAGCTCCTACAATGAGCAGTTCTTC. Its protein is CATSEGRSSYNEQFF.

This clonotype was recorded a few times. The chain employs TRBV4-1 and TRBJ1-5; D uncertain. The CDR3 is 13 amino acids. The V end was cut by 3 bases, the J end by 3 bases, with 6 bases between. Per germline, CDR1 MGHRA and CDR2 YSYEKL. CDR3 bases: TGCGCCAGCAGCCAGGGAATCAATCAGCCCCAGCATTTT. Protein product: CASSQGINQPQHF.

V is TRBV9 and J is TRBJ2-1; 12 bases fit TRBD2. The CDR3 consists of 15 residues. With 1 base clipped from V and 6 bases from J, the junction kept 2 bases outside the gene matches. Germline V gives CDR1 SGDLS, CDR2 YYNGEE. As DNA, the CDR3 is TGTGCCAGCAGCGTAACTAGCGGGGGGATCAATGAGCAGTTCTTC. Its protein is CASSVTSGGINEQFF.

The V gene is TRBV15, the J gene TRBJ2-3; tentative D call: TRBD2 (5 bases). The CDR3 has 15 residues. V was cut by 3 bases and J by 3 bases, with 13 bases left in between. In germline, CDR1 is LNHNV, CDR2 YYDKDF (reference sequence). DNA for the CDR3: TGTGCCACCAGCAGCGTAGGGAGTGGGACAGATACGCAGTATTTT. It is translated as CATSSVGSGTDTQYF.